This is a list of T cell receptor beta chains from one sample in a study of identical twins. TCRdb re-called the 5' RACE reads through MiXCR, storing one row per CDR3 protein. Among 200,000 to 300,000 distinct CDR3 sequences listed, 7% to 8.5% were seen once. These data were likewise used in another study, on yellow fever vaccine responses in identical twins.

The sequenced material came from CD8+ T cells sorted from blood. The receptors come from a young woman in good health. CDR3s include the opening cysteine and the closing phenylalanine or tryptophan. The order of the fields is V gene, D gene, clone size, J gene, CDR3 protein. The D gene is left open where the match is weak. Expanded clones get a size class; other rows say once, few or many, or leave the size out.

v_gene: TRBV5-1
d_gene: NA
abundance: NA
j_gene: TRBJ1-6
CDR3aa: CASTLGVEVGPLHSPLHF

v_gene: TRBV12-3/TRBV12-4
d_gene: NA
abundance: many
j_gene: TRBJ1-6
CDR3aa: CASSSVLESNSPLHF

v_gene: TRBV3-1
d_gene: TRBD1
abundance: few
j_gene: TRBJ2-7
CDR3aa: CASSYGTVLYEQYF

v_gene: TRBV7-9
d_gene: TRBD2
abundance: many
j_gene: TRBJ2-1
CDR3aa: CASSPAPLAGGEQFF

v_gene: TRBV11-2
d_gene: NA
abundance: NA
j_gene: TRBJ2-2
CDR3aa: CASSPVKNTGELFF

v_gene: TRBV12-3/TRBV12-4
d_gene: NA
abundance: many
j_gene: TRBJ2-7
CDR3aa: CASTWTFPSAEQYF

v_gene: TRBV7-9
d_gene: NA
abundance: many
j_gene: TRBJ2-1
CDR3aa: CASSLEGGSSYNEQFF

v_gene: TRBV5-6
d_gene: TRBD1
abundance: many
j_gene: TRBJ2-7
CDR3aa: CASSWGQSSYEQYF

v_gene: TRBV7-9
d_gene: TRBD2
abundance: NA
j_gene: TRBJ2-3
CDR3aa: CASSSNGGLVTDTQYF

v_gene: TRBV7-3
d_gene: NA
abundance: many
j_gene: TRBJ2-1
CDR3aa: CASSPGTLSYNEQFF

v_gene: TRBV27
d_gene: TRBD1
abundance: many
j_gene: TRBJ1-2
CDR3aa: CASSYSGGGYGYTF

v_gene: TRBV20-1
d_gene: NA
abundance: many
j_gene: TRBJ2-1
CDR3aa: CSALAKSSYNEQFF

v_gene: TRBV3-1
d_gene: TRBD1
abundance: NA
j_gene: TRBJ2-5
CDR3aa: CASSQGWTGSEETQYF

v_gene: TRBV7-9
d_gene: TRBD2
abundance: few
j_gene: TRBJ2-7
CDR3aa: CASSLVTSGMGEQHF

v_gene: TRBV7-9
d_gene: NA
abundance: many
j_gene: TRBJ2-3
CDR3aa: CASRSLSDTQYF

v_gene: TRBV2
d_gene: TRBD1
abundance: NA
j_gene: TRBJ2-5
CDR3aa: CAVQGFQETQYF

v_gene: TRBV6-2/TRBV6-3
d_gene: TRBD1
abundance: few
j_gene: TRBJ2-2
CDR3aa: CASSGDSHTGELFF

v_gene: TRBV3-1
d_gene: NA
abundance: many
j_gene: TRBJ1-6
CDR3aa: CASSRPGQQNSPLHF

v_gene: TRBV4-1
d_gene: NA
abundance: NA
j_gene: TRBJ1-6
CDR3aa: CASSQGAELPLHF

v_gene: TRBV4-1
d_gene: NA
abundance: few
j_gene: TRBJ2-6
CDR3aa: CASSQSGGGPGANVLTF

v_gene: TRBV6-1
d_gene: TRBD1
abundance: many
j_gene: TRBJ2-1
CDR3aa: CASRTFTGGSYNEQFF

v_gene: TRBV11-2
d_gene: TRBD1
abundance: NA
j_gene: TRBJ2-2
CDR3aa: CASSDDRAMNTGELFF

v_gene: TRBV6-1
d_gene: TRBD2
abundance: NA
j_gene: TRBJ2-1
CDR3aa: CASSGTSGHYNEQFF

v_gene: TRBV27
d_gene: NA
abundance: many
j_gene: TRBJ2-1
CDR3aa: CASSEGAYNEQFF

v_gene: TRBV10-3
d_gene: TRBD2
abundance: few
j_gene: TRBJ2-5
CDR3aa: CAISESRIAGGPGETQYF

v_gene: TRBV9
d_gene: TRBD2
abundance: NA
j_gene: TRBJ2-7
CDR3aa: CASSAGLAETYEQYF

v_gene: TRBV7-9
d_gene: TRBD1
abundance: NA
j_gene: TRBJ2-7
CDR3aa: CASSPRDRVSEQYF

v_gene: TRBV7-8
d_gene: TRBD2
abundance: many
j_gene: TRBJ2-3
CDR3aa: CASSSGLAGTTDTQYF

v_gene: TRBV10-3
d_gene: TRBD2
abundance: many
j_gene: TRBJ2-1
CDR3aa: CAISEFSGTSYNEQFF

v_gene: TRBV10-3
d_gene: TRBD2
abundance: few
j_gene: TRBJ2-7
CDR3aa: CAISPASGRYEQYF

v_gene: TRBV9
d_gene: TRBD2
abundance: many
j_gene: TRBJ2-7
CDR3aa: CASSVDGGYEQYF

v_gene: TRBV3-1
d_gene: NA
abundance: many
j_gene: TRBJ1-2
CDR3aa: CASSQVSGVGGNYGYTF

v_gene: TRBV7-9
d_gene: NA
abundance: NA
j_gene: TRBJ2-1
CDR3aa: CASSLVGRADEQFF

v_gene: TRBV18
d_gene: NA
abundance: NA
j_gene: TRBJ2-7
CDR3aa: CASSPPGEASYEQYF

v_gene: TRBV7-9
d_gene: NA
abundance: few
j_gene: TRBJ2-1
CDR3aa: CASLGGGGHTYNEQFF

v_gene: TRBV11-1
d_gene: NA
abundance: many
j_gene: TRBJ2-1
CDR3aa: CASSLYPQAKSIAQFF

v_gene: TRBV4-2
d_gene: NA
abundance: NA
j_gene: TRBJ1-6
CDR3aa: CAISPGLGSPLHF

v_gene: TRBV12-3/TRBV12-4
d_gene: NA
abundance: many
j_gene: TRBJ2-3
CDR3aa: CASSLVGGSTDTQYF

v_gene: TRBV20-1
d_gene: NA
abundance: few
j_gene: TRBJ2-1
CDR3aa: CSASTYEQFF

v_gene: TRBV20-1
d_gene: TRBD2
abundance: few
j_gene: TRBJ2-1
CDR3aa: CSARWLAGGNEQFF

v_gene: TRBV15
d_gene: NA
abundance: many
j_gene: TRBJ2-1
CDR3aa: CATGLDRRPYNEQFF

v_gene: TRBV6-2/TRBV6-3
d_gene: NA
abundance: few
j_gene: TRBJ2-5
CDR3aa: CASSRGGWETQYF

v_gene: TRBV5-6
d_gene: NA
abundance: NA
j_gene: TRBJ1-1
CDR3aa: CASSLGASFRDAFF

v_gene: TRBV4-1
d_gene: TRBD1
abundance: many
j_gene: TRBJ2-1
CDR3aa: CASSQTGGGYNEQFF

v_gene: TRBV12-3/TRBV12-4
d_gene: TRBD1
abundance: few
j_gene: TRBJ1-1
CDR3aa: CASSPQGARFTEAFF

v_gene: TRBV13
d_gene: NA
abundance: NA
j_gene: TRBJ2-1
CDR3aa: CASTPSESPGQFF

v_gene: TRBV20-1
d_gene: NA
abundance: many
j_gene: TRBJ2-1
CDR3aa: CSAKEDRDNEQFF